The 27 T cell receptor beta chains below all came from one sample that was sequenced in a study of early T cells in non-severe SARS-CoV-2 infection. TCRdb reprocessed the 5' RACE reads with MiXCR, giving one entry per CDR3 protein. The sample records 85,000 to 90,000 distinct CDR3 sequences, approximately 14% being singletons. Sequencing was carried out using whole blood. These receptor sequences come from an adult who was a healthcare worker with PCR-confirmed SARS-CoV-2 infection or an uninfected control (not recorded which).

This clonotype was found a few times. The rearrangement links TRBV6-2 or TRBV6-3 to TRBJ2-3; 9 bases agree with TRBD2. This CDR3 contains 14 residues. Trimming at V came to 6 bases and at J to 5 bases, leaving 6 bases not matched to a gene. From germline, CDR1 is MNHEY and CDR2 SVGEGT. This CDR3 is CASRPSGEGDTQYF. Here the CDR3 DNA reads TGTGCCAGCAGACCTAGCGGGGAGGGAGATACGCAGTATTTT.

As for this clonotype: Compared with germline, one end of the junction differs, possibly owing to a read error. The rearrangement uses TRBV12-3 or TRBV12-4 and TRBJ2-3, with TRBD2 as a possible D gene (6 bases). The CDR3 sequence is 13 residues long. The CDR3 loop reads CASSSRGGAAANF. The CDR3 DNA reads TGTGCCAGCAGCTCCCGCGGAGGGGCTGCGGCGAATTTT.

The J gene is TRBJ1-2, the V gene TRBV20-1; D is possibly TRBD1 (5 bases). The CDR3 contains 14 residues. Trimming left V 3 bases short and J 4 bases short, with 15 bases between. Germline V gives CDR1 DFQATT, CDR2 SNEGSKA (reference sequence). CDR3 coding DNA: TGCAGTGCTAGGTCACAGGCAAACCTCTATGGCTACACCTTC. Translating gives CSARSQANLYGYTF.

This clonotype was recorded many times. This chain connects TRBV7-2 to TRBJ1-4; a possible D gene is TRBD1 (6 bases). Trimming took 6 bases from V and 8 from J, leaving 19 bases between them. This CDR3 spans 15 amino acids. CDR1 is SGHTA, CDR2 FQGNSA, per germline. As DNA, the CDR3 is TGTGCCAGCAGTACCACAGGGCTTTTTAAAGAAAAACTGTTTTTT. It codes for CASSTTGLFKEKLFF.

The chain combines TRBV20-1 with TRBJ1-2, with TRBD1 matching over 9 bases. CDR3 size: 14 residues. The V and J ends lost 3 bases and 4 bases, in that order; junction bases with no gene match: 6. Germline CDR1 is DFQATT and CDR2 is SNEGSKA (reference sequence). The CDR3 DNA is TGCAGTGCTAGTATCACAGGGGGCGGCTATGGCTACACCTTC. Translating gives CSASITGGGYGYTF.

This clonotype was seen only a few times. CDR3: CASSVGSHNVDGELFF. CDR3 coding DNA: TGTGCCAGCAGTGTGGGCAGCCACAACGTGGACGGGGAGCTGTTTTTT. This sequence joins TRBV6-1 and TRBJ2-2; D is uncertain. The V end lost 4 bases, the J end lost 7 bases, and 19 bases lay between the germline ends. CDR3 length equals 16 residues. Per germline, CDR1 MNHNS and CDR2 SASEGT.

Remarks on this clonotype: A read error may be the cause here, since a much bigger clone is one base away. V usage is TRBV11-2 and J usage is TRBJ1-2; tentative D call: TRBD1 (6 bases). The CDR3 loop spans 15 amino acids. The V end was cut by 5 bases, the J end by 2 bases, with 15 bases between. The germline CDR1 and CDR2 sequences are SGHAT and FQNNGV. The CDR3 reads CASSHSVQGNYGYTF. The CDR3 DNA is TGTGCCAGCAGCCATTCTGTACAGGGCAACTATGGCTACACCTTC.

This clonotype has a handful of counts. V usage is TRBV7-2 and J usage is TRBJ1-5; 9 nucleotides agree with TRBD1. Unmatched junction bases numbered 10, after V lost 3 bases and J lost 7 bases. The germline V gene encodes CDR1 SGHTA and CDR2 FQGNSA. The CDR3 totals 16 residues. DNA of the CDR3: TGTGCCAGCAGCTTTGGATCCGGGACAGGGCGACAGCCCCAGCATTTT. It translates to CASSFGSGTGRQPQHF.

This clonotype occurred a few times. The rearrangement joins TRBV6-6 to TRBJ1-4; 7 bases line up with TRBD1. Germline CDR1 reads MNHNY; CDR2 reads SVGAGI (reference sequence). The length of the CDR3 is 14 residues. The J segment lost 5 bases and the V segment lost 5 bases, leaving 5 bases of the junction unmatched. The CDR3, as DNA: TGTGCCAGCAGTCGACAGGGACCCAATGAAAAACTGTTTTTT. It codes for CASSRQGPNEKLFF.

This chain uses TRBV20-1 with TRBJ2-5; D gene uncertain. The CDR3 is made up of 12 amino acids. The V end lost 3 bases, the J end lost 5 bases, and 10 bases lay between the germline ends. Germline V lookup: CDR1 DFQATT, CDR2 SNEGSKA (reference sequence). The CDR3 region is CSASRVRETQYF. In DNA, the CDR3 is TGCAGTGCTAGTCGGGTGCGGGAGACCCAGTACTTC.

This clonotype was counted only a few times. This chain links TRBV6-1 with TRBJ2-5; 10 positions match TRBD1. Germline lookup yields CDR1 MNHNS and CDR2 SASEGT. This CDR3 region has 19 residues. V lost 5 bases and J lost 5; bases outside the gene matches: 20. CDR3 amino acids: CASSPRSDRGRFGVETQYF. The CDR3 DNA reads TGTGCCAGCAGTCCGCGATCTGACAGGGGGCGTTTTGGCGTTGAGACCCAGTACTTC.

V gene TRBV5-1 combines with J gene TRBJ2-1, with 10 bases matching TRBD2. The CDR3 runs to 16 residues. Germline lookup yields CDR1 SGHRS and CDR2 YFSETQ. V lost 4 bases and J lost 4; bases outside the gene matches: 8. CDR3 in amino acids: CASSPTVAGGYNEQFF. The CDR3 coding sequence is TGCGCCAGCAGCCCCACGGTAGCGGGGGGATACAATGAGCAGTTCTTC.

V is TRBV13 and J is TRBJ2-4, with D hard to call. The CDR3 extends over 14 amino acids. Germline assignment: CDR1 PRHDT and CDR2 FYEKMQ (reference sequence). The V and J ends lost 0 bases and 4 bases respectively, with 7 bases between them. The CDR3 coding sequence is TGTGCCAGCAGCTTAGGGACCTCGAAAAACATTCAGTACTTC. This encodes CASSLGTSKNIQYF.

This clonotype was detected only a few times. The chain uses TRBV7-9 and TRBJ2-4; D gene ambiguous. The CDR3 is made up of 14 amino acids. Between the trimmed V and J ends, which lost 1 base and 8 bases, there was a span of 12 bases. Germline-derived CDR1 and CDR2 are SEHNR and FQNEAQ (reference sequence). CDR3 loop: CASSLGVSQDIQYF. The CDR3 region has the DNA TGTGCCAGCAGCTTAGGGGTTAGCCAGGACATTCAGTACTTC.

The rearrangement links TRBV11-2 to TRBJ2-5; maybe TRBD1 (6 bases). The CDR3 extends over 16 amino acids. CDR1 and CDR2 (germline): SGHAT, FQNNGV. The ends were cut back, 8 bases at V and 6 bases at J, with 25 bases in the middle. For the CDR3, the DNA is TGTGCCAGCCGCCAGTGGGGCAGGGGAGACCTGAAGACCCAGTACTTC. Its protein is CASRQWGRGDLKTQYF.

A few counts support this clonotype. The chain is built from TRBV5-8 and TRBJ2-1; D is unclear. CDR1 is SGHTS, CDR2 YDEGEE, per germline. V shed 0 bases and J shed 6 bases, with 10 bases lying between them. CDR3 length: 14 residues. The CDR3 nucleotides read TGTGCCAGCAGCTTGGGTCTAGTATTCAATGAGCAGTTCTTC. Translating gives CASSLGLVFNEQFF.

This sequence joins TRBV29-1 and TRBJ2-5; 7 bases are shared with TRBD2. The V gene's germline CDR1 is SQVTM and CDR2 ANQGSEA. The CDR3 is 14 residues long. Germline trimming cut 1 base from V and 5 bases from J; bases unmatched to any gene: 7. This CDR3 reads CSVEGWTSLETQYF. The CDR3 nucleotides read TGCAGCGTTGAAGGATGGACTAGTTTGGAGACCCAGTACTTC.

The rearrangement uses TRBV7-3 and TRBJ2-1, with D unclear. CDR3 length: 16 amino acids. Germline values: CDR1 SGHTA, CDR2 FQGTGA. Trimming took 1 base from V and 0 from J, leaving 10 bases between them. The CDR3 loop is CASSLNGGSSYNEQFF. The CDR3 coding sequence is TGTGCCAGCAGCTTAAACGGCGGAAGCTCCTACAATGAGCAGTTCTTC.

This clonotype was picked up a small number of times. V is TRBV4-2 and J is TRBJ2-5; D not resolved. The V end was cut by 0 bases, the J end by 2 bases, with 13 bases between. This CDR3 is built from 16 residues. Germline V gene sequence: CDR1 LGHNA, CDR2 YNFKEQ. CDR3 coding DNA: TGTGCCAGCAGCCAAGATTCTATGGACGGGCAAGAGACCCAGTACTTC. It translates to CASSQDSMDGQETQYF.

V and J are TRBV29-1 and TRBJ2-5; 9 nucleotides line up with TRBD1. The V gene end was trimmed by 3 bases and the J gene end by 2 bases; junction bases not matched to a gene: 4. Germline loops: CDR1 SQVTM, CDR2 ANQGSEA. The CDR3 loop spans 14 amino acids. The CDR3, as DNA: TGCAGCGTTGATACTGGGACAGGGCAAGAGACCCAGTACTTC. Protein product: CSVDTGTGQETQYF.

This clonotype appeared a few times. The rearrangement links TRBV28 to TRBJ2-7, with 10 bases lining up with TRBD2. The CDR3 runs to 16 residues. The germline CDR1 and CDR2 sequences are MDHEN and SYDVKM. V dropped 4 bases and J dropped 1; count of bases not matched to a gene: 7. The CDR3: CASSSPSSGGSYEQYV. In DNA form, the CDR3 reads TGTGCCAGCAGTTCCCCCAGTAGCGGGGGGTCCTACGAGCAGTACGTC.

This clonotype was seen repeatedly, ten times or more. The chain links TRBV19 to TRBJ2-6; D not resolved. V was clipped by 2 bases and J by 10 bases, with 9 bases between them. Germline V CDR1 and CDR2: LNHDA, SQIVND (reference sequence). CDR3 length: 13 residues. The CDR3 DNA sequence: TGTGCCAGTAGTATATCACAGCAGAACGTCCTGACTTTC. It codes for CASSISQQNVLTF. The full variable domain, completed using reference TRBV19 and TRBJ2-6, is DGGITQSPKYLFRKEGQNVTLSCEQNLNHDAMYWYRQDPGQGLRLIYYSQIVNDFQKGDIAEGYSVSREKKESFPLTVTSAQKNPTAFYLCASSISQQNVLTFGAGSRLTVL.

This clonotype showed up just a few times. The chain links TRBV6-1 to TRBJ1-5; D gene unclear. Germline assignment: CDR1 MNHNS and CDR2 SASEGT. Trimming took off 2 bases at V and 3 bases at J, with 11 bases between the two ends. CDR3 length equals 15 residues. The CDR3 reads CASSERNAFNQPQHF. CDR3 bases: TGTGCCAGCAGTGAAAGGAACGCCTTCAATCAGCCCCAGCATTTT.

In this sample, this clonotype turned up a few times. CDR3 DNA: TGCAGCGTTGATGGCACAGTAACGAACACTGAAGCTTTCTTT. It codes for CSVDGTVTNTEAFF. V gene TRBV29-1 combines with J gene TRBJ1-1; D call uncertain. Trimming took 3 bases from V and 1 from J, leaving 12 bases between them. This CDR3 region has 14 residues. Germline V gives CDR1 SQVTM, CDR2 ANQGSEA.

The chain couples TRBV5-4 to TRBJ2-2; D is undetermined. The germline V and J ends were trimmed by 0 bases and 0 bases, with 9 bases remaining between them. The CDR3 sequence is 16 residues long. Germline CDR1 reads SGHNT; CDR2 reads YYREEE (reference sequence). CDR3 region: CASSLARSANTGELFF. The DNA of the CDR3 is TGTGCCAGCAGCTTGGCCAGGTCAGCGAACACCGGGGAGCTGTTTTTT.

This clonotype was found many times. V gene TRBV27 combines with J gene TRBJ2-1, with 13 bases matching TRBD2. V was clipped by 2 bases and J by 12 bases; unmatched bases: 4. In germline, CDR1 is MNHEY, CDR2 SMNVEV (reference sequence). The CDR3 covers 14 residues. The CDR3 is CASSLTSGGGVQFF. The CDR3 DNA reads TGTGCCAGCAGTTTAACTAGCGGGGGGGGAGTGCAGTTCTTC.

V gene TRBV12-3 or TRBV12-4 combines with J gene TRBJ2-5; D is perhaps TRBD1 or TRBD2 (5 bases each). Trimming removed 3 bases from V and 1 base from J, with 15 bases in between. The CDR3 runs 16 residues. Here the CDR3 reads CASSFTGLSSQETQYF. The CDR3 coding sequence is TGTGCCAGCAGTTTTACGGGGCTTTCTAGCCAAGAGACCCAGTACTTC.